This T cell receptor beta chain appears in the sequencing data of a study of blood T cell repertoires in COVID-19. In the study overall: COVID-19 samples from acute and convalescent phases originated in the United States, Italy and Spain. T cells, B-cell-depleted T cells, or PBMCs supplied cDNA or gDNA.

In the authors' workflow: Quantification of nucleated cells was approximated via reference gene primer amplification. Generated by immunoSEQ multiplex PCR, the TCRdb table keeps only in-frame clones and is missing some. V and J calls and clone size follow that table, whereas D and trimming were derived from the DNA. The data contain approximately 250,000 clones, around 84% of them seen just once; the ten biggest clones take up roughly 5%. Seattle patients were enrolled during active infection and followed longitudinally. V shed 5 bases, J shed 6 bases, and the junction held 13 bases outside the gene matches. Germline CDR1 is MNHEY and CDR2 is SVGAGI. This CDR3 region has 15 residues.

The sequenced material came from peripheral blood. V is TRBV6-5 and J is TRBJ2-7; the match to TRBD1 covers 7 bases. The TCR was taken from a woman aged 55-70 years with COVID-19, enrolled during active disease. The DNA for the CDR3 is TGTGCCAGCAGTCCTCAGATCCAGACAGGGAGCGAGCAGTACTTC. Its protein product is CASSPQIQTGSEQYF.